This T cell receptor (beta chain) was retrieved from a study of human T cells and chemical hapten exposure. Notes on the study in general: TCRs exceeding a frequency of 1 in 1000 stayed unchanged under DPC sensitization.

Time point noted: patch test 2, 6 weeks after DPC sensitization. Treatment specified: therapeutic diphenylcyclopropenone sensitization with weekly scalp DPC. This clonotype was observed at least ten times. Its matching antigen is unknown. Germline V gene sequence: CDR1 DFQATT, CDR2 SNEGSKA (reference sequence). V was trimmed by 5 bases and J by 1 base, leaving 8 bases between them. The CDR3 length is 12 residues. The study's library attached unique molecular identifiers to single cDNA molecules. How the authors handled the data: With a range of about 23,224 to 750,000, the median per sample was around 97,000 TCRs. TCRdb re-derived calls from the RACE reads in MiXCR, one entry per CDR3 protein. What appears here as the V and J calls and clone size reflects TCRdb's work, not the paper's. Among 70,000 to 95,000 distinct CDR3 sequences listed, 6.6% were seen once.

Sequences were derived from whole blood, sampled in connection with sensitization to the hapten diphenylcyclopropenone (DPC). The chain is built from TRBV20-1 and TRBJ1-1, with D possibly matching TRBD1 (5 bases). This clonotype was sampled from a woman in her 30s with alopecia areata. Some clones in this sample may be carry-over from other donors' samples. CDR3 bases: TGCAGTGCTTTTCAGGGGAACACTGAAGCTTTCTTT. Amino acids: CSAFQGNTEAFF.